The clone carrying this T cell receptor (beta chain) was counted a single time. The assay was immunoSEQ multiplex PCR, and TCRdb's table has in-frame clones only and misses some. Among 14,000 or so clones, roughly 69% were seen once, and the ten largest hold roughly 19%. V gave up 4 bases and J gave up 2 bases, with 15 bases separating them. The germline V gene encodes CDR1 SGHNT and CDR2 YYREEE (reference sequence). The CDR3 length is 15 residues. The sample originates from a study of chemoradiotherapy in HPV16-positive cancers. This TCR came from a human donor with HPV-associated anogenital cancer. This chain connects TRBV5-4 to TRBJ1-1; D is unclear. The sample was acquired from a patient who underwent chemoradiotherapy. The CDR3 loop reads CASSPSGNKNTEAFF. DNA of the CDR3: TGTGCCAGCAGCCCCTCGGGGAATAAAAACACTGAAGCTTTCTTT.